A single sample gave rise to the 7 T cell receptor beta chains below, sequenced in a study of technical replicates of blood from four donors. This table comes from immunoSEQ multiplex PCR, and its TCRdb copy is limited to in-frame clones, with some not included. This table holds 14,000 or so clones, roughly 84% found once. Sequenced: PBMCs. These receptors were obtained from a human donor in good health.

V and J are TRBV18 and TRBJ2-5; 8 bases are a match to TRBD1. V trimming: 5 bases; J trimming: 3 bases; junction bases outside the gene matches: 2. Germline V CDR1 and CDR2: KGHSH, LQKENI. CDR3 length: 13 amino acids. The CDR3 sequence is CASSVQGEETQYF. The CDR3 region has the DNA TGTGCCAGCTCAGTACAGGGGGAAGAGACCCAGTACTTC. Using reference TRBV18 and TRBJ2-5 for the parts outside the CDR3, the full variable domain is NAGVMQNPRHLVRRRGQEARLRCSPMKGHSHVYWYRQLPEEGLKFMVYLQKENIIDESGMPKERFSAEFPKEGPSILRIQQVVRGDSAAYFCASSVQGEETQYFGPGTRLLVL.

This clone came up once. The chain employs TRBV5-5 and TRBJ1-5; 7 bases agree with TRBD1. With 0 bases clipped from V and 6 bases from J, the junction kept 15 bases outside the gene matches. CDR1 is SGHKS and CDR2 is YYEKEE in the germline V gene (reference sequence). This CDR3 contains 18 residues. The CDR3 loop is CASSLEGAGGATIQPQHF. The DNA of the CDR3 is TGTGCCAGCAGCTTGGAGGGGGCCGGGGGGGCGACGATTCAGCCCCAGCATTTT. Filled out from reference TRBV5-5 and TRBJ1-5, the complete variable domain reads DAGVTQSPTHLIKTRGQQVTLRCSPISGHKSVSWYQQVLGQGPQFIFQYYEKEERGRGNFPDRFSARQFPNYSSELNVNALLLGDSALYLCASSLEGAGGATIQPQHFGDGTRLSIL.

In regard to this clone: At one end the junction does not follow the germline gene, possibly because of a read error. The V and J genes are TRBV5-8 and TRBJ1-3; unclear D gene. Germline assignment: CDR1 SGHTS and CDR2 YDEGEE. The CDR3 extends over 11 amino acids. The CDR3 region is CASSSRNTIYF. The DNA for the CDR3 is TGTGCCAGCAGCTCTCGAAACACCATATATTTT.

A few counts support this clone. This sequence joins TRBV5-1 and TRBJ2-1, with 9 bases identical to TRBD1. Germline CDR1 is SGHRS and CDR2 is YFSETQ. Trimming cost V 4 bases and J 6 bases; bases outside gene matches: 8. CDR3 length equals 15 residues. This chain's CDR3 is CASSHGTGNINEQFF. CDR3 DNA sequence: TGCGCCAGCAGCCACGGGACAGGGAATATCAATGAGCAGTTCTTC.

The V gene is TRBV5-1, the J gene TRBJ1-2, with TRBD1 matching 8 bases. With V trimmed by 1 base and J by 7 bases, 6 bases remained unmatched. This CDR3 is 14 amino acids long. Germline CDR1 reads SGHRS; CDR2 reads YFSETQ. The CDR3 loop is CASSLKQGAGGYTF. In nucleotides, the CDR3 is TGCGCCAGCAGCTTGAAGCAGGGGGCTGGTGGCTACACCTTC.

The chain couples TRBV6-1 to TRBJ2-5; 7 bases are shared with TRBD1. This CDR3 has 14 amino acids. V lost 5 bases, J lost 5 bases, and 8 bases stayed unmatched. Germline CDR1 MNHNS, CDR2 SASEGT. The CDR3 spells CASSRDRVVETQYF. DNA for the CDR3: TGTGCCAGCAGTCGTGACAGGGTGGTGGAGACCCAGTACTTC.

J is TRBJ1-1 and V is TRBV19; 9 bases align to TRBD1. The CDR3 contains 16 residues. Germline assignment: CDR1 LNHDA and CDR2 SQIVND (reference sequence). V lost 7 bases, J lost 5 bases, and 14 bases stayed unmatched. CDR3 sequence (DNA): TGTGCCAGTACCCCTAAGACCGGGACAGGGAGGACTGAAGCTTTCTTT. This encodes CASTPKTGTGRTEAFF. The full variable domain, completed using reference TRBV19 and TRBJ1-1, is DGGITQSPKYLFRKEGQNVTLSCEQNLNHDAMYWYRQDPGQGLRLIYYSQIVNDFQKGDIAEGYSVSREKKESFPLTVTSAQKNPTAFYLCASTPKTGTGRTEAFFGQGTRLTVV.